This entry features one T cell receptor beta chain sequence. In the PCR, 60 Vbeta and 13 Jbeta primers were used. Profiling relied on immunoSEQ multiplex PCR, and the TCRdb table lists in-frame clones only, not all of them. The sample has approximately 150,000 clones; approximately 78% are singletons. This sample was included in a study of cytomegalovirus exposure and HLA in healthy donors. Germline lookup yields CDR1 SGHAT and CDR2 FQDESV (reference sequence). Trimming left V 2 bases short and J 4 bases short, with 12 bases between. The CDR3 length is 15 residues. This TCR was sampled from a woman in her thirties or forties in good health and CMV-seropositive. The V and J genes are TRBV11-1 and TRBJ2-1; D is possibly TRBD2 (5 bases). The specimen sequenced was PBMCs. The CDR3 sequence: CASSLSEGSYNEQFF. Here the CDR3 DNA reads TGTGCCAGCAGCTTATCCGAGGGCTCGTACAATGAGCAGTTCTTC.